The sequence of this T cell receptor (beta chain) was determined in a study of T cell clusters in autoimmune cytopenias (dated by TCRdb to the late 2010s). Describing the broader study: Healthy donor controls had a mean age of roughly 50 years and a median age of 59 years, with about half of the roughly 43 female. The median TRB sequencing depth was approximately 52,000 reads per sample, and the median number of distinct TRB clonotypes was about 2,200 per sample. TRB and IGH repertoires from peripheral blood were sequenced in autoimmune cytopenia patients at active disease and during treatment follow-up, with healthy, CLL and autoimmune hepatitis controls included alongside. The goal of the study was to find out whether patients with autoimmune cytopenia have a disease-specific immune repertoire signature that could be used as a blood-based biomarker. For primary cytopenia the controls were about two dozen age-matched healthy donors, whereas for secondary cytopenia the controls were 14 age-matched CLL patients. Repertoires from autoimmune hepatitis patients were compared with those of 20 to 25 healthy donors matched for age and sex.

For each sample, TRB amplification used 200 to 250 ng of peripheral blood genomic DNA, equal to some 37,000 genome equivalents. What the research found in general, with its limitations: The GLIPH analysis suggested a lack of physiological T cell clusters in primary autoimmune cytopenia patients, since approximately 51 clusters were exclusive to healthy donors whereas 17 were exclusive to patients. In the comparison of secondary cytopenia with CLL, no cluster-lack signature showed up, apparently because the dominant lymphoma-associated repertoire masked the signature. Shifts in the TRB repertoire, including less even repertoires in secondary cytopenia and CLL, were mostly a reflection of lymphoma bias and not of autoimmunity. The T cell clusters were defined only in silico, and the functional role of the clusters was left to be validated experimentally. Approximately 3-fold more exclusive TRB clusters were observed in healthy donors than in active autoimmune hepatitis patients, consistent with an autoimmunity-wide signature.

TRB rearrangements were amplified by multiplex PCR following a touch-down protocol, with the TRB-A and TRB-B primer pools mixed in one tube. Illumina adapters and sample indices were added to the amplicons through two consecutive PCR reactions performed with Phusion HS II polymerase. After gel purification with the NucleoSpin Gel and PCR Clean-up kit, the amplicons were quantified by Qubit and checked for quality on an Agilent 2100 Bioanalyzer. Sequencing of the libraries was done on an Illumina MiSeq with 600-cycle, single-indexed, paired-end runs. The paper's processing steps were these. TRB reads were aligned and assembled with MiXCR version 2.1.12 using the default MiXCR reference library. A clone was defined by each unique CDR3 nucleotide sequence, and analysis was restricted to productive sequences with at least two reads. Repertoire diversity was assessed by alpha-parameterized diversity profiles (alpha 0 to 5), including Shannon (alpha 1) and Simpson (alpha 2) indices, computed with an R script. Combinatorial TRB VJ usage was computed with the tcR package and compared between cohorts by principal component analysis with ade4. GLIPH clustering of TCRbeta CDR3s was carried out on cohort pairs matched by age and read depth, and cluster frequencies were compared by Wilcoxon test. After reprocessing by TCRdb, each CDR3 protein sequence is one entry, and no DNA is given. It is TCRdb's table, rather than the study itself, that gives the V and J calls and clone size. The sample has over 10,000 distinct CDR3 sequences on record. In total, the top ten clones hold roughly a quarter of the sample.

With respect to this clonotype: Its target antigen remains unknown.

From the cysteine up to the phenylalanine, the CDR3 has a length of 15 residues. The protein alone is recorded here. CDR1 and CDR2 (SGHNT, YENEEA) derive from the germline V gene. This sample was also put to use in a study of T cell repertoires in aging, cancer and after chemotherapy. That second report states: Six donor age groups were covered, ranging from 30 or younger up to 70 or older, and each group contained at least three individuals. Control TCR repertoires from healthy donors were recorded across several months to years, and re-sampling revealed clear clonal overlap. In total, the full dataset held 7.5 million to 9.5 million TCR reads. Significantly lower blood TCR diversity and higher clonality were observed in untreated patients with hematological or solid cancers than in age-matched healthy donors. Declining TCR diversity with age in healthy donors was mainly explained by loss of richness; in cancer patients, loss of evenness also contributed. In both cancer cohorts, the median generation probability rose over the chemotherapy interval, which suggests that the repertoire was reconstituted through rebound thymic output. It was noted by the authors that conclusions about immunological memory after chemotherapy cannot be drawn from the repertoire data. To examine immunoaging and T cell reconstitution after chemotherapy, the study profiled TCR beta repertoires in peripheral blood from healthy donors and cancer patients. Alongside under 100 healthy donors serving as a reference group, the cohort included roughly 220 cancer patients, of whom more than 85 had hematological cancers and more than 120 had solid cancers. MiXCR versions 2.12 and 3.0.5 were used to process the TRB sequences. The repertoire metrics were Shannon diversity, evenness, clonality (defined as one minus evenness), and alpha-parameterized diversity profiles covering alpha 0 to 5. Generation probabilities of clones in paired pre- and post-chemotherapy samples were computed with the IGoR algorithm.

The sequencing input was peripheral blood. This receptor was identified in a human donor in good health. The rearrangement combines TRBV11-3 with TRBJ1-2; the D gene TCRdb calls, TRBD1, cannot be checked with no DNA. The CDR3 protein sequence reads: CASSFSTARRGGYTF.